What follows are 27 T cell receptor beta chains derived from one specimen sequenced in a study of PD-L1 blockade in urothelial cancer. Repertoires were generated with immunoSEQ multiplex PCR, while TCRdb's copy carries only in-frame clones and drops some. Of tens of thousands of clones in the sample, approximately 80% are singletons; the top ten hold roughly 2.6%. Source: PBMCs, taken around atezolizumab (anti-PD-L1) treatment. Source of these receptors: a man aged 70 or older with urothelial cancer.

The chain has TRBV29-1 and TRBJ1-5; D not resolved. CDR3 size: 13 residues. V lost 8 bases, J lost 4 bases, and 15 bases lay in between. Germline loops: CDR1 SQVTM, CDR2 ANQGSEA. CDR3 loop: CSFSVGGNQPQHF. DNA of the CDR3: TGCAGCTTTTCAGTAGGAGGGAATCAGCCCCAGCATTTT.

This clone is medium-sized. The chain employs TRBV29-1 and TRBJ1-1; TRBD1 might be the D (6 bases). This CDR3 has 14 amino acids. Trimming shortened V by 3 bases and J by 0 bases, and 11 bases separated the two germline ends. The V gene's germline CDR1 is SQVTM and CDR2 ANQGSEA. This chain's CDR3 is CSVDQTGLNTEAFF. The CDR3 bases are TGCAGCGTTGACCAAACAGGGTTGAACACTGAAGCTTTCTTT. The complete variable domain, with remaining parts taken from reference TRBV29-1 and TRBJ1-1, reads SAVISQKPSRDICQRGTSLTIQCQVDSQVTMMFWYRQQPGQSLTLIATANQGSEATYESGFVIDKFPISRPNLTFSTLTVSNMSPEDSSIYLCSVDQTGLNTEAFFGQGTRLTVV.

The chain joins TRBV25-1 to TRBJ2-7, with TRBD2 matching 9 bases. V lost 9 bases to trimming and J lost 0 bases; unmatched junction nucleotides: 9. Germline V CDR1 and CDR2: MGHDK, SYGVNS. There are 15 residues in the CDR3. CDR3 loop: CASCHSGRSSYEQYF. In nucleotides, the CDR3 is TGTGCCAGTTGTCATAGCGGGAGATCCTCCTACGAGCAGTACTTC.

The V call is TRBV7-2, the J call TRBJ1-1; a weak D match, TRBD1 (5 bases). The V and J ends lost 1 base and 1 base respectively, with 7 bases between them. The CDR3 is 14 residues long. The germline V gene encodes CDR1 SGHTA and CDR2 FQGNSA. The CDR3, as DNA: TGTGCCAGCAGCTTAGTGACAGCGAACACTGAAGCTTTCTTT. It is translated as CASSLVTANTEAFF.

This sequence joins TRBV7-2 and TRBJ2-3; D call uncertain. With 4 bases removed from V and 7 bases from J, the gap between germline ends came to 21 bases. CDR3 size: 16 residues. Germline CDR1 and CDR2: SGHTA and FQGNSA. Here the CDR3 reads CASSSSVGANRHTQYF. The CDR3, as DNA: TGTGCCAGCAGCTCCAGCGTAGGCGCAAATCGCCATACGCAGTATTTT.

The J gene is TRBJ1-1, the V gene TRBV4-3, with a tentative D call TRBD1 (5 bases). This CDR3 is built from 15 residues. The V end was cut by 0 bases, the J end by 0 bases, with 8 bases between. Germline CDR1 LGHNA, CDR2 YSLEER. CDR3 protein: CASSQDQGMNTEAFF. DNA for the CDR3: TGCGCCAGCAGCCAAGATCAGGGAATGAACACTGAAGCTTTCTTT.

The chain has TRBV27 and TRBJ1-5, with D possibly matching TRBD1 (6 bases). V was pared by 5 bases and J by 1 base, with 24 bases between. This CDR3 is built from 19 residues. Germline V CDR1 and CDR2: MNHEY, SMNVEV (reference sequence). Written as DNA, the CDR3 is TGTGCCAGCAGTACCCTGAACCCCGGACAGATGAAGAGCAATCAGCCCCAGCATTTT. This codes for CASSTLNPGQMKSNQPQHF.

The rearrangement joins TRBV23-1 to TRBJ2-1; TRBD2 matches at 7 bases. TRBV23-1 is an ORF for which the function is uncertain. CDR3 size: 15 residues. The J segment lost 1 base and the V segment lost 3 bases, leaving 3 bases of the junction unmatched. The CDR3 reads CASSHVGRSYNEQFF. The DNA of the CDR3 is TGCGCCAGCAGTCACGTCGGGAGGTCCTACAATGAGCAGTTCTTC.

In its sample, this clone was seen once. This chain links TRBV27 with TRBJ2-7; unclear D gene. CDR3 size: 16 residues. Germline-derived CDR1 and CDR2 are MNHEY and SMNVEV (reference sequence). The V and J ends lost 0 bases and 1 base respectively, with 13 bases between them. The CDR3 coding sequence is TGTGCCAGCAGTTTATCGTACTCTCAGGCATCCTACGAGCAGTACTTC. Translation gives CASSLSYSQASYEQYF.

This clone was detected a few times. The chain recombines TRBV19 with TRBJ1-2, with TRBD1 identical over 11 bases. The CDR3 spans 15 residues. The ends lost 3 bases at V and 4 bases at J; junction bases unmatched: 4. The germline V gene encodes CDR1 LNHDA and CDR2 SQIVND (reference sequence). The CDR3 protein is CASSIPGQGGYGYTF. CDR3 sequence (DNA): TGTGCCAGTAGTATTCCGGGACAGGGGGGCTATGGCTACACCTTC. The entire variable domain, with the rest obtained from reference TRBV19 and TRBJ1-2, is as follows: DGGITQSPKYLFRKEGQNVTLSCEQNLNHDAMYWYRQDPGQGLRLIYYSQIVNDFQKGDIAEGYSVSREKKESFPLTVTSAQKNPTAFYLCASSIPGQGGYGYTFGSGTRLTVV.

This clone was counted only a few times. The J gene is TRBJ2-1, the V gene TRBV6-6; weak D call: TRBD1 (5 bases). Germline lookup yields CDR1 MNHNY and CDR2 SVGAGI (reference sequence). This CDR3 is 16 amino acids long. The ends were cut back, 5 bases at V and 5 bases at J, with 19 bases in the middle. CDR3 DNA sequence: TGTGCCAGCAGTGGACCACTGACAGACCCTAACAATGAGCAGTTCTTC. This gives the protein CASSGPLTDPNNEQFF.

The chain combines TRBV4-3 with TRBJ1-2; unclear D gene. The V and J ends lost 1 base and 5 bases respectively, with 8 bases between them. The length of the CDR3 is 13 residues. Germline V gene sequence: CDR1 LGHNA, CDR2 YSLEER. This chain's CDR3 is CASSQGKLYGYTF. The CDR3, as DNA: TGCGCCAGCAGCCAAGGAAAACTATATGGCTACACCTTC.

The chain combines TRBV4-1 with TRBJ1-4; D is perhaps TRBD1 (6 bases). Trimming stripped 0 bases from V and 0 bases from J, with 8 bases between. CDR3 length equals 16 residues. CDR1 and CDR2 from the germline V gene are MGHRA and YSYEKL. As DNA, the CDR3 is TGCGCCAGCAGCCAAGATGGGACACCAACTAATGAAAAACTGTTTTTT. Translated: CASSQDGTPTNEKLFF.

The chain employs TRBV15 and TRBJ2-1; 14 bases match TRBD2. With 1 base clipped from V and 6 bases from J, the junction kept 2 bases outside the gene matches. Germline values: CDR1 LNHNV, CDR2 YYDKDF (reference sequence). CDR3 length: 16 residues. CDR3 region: CATSRGGLAGVNEQFF. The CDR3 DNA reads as TGTGCCACCAGCAGAGGGGGACTAGCGGGAGTCAATGAGCAGTTCTTC.

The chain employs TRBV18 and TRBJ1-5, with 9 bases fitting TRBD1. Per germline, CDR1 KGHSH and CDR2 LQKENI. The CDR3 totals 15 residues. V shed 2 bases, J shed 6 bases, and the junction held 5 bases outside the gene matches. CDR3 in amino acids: CASSPGTGRSQPQHF. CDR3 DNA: TGTGCCAGCTCACCAGGGACAGGGCGTTCTCAGCCCCAGCATTTT.

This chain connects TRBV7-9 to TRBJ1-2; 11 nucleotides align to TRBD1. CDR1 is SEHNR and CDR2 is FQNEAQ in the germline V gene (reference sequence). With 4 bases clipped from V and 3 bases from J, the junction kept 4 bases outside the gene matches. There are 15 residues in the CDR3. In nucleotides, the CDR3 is TGTGCCAGCAGCTCACCGGGACAGGGGGACTATGGCTACACCTTC. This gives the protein CASSSPGQGDYGYTF.

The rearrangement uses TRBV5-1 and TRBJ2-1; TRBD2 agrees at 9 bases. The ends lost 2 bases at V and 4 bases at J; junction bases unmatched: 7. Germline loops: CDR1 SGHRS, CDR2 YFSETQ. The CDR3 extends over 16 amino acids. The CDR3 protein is CASSFSGTSRYNEQFF. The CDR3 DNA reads TGCGCCAGCAGCTTTTCCGGGACTAGCAGATACAATGAGCAGTTCTTC. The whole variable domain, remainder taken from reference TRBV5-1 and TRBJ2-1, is KAGVTQTPRYLIKTRGQQVTLSCSPISGHRSVSWYQQTPGQGLQFLFEYFSETQRNKGNFPGRFSGRQFSNSRSEMNVSTLELGDSALYLCASSFSGTSRYNEQFFGPGTRLTVL.

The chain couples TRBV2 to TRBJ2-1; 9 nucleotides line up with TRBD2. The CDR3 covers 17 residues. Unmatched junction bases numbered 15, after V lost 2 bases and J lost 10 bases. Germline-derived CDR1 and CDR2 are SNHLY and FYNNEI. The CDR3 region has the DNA TGTGCCAGCAGTGAAAAATCGGCGGGAGGGACCTTACGAGAGCAGTTCTTC. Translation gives CASSEKSAGGTLREQFF.

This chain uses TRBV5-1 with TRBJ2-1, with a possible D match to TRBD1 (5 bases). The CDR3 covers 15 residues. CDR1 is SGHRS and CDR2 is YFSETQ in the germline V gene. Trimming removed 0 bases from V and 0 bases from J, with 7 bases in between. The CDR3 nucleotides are TGCGCCAGCAGCTTGGGACAGAGCTCCTACAATGAGCAGTTCTTC. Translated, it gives CASSLGQSSYNEQFF.

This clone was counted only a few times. As DNA, the CDR3 is TGTGCCAGTAGTCCCGGGACAGGCTTTAATGAAAAACTGTTTTTT. It yields the protein CASSPGTGFNEKLFF. This rearrangement joins TRBV19 to TRBJ1-4, with 8 bases matching TRBD1. Germline V lookup: CDR1 LNHDA, CDR2 SQIVND (reference sequence). The V segment lost 5 bases and the J segment 4 bases; nucleotides outside the gene matches: 6. This CDR3 is 15 amino acids long.

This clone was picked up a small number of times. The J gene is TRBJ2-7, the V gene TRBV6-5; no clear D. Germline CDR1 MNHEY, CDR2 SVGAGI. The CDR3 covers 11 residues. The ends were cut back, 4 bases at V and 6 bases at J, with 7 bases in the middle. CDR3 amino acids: CASSFGSEQYF. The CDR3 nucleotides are TGTGCCAGCAGTTTCGGGTCCGAGCAGTACTTC.

This CDR3 is CASSPKSRGTGELFF. CDR3 nucleotides: TGTGCCAGCTCACCTAAGAGTAGAGGCACCGGGGAGCTGTTTTTT. The V and J genes are TRBV18 and TRBJ2-2; D not resolved. Trimming stripped 3 bases from V and 4 bases from J, with 12 bases between. CDR3 length equals 15 residues. Germline values: CDR1 KGHSH, CDR2 LQKENI.

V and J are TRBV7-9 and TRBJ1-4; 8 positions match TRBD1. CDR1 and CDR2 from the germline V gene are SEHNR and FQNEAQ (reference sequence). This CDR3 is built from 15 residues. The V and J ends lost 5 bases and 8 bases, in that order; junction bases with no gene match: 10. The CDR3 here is CASSGQGALGEKLFF. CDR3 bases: TGTGCCAGCAGCGGCCAGGGGGCGCTGGGAGAAAAACTGTTTTTT.

The CDR3 DNA reads as TGTGCCACCAGCACTTGGACTAGCGGAACATTAACCTACGAGCAGTACTTC. This encodes CATSTWTSGTLTYEQYF. The chain recombines TRBV15 with TRBJ2-7; 10 nucleotides match TRBD2. Trimming removed 4 bases from V and 2 bases from J; junction bases left unmatched: 11. CDR3 length equals 17 residues. Germline V gives CDR1 LNHNV, CDR2 YYDKDF (reference sequence). Drawing the rest from reference TRBV15 and TRBJ2-7, the complete variable domain is DAMVIQNPRYQVTQFGKPVTLSCSQTLNHNVMYWYQQKSSQAPKLLFHYYDKDFNNEADTPDNFQSRRPNTSFCFLDIRSPGLGDTAMYLCATSTWTSGTLTYEQYFGPGTRLTVT.

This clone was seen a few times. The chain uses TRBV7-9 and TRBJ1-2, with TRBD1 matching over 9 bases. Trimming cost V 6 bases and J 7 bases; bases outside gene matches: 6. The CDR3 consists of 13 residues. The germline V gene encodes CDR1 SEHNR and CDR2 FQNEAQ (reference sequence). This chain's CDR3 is CASRSQGASGYTF. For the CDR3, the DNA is TGTGCCAGCAGGTCACAGGGGGCGTCTGGCTACACCTTC.

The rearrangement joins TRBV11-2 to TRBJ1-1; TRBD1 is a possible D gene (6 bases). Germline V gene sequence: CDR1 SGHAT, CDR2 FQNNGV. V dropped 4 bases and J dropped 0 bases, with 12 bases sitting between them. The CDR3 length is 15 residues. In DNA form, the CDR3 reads TGTGCCAGCAGCTCAGGGGACATAATGAACACTGAAGCTTTCTTT. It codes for CASSSGDIMNTEAFF.

The CDR3 region has the DNA TGTGCCAGCTCACCAAAGCCCGCAGGCAAAAACATTCAGTACTTC. Translated, it gives CASSPKPAGKNIQYF. The chain is built from TRBV18 and TRBJ2-4; no clear D. V dropped 2 bases and J dropped 3 bases, with 11 bases sitting between them. The CDR3 contains 15 residues. Germline CDR1 and CDR2: KGHSH and LQKENI.